The following is a T cell receptor (beta chain) sequence with its context. Antigen specificity is unknown. The sample originates from a study of cytomegalovirus exposure and HLA in healthy donors. As for the study in general: Membership in the Caucasian-associated ancestry cluster was found for 81% of about 430 genotyped donors.

CDR1 is MNHEY, CDR2 SMNVEV, per germline (reference sequence). The CDR3 length is 15 residues. V lost 2 bases to trimming and J lost 0 bases; unmatched junction nucleotides: 2. The PCR used 60 Vbeta and 13 Jbeta primers. TCRdb's copy holds only in-frame clones and misses some; the assay was immunoSEQ multiplex PCR. The sample has 210,000 or so clones, around four fifths seen once. Study-level results: Later on, an analysis tied about 17,000 TCR beta sequences to HLA alleles at 0.05 false discovery rate. Accurate predictions that matched the HLA-A and HLA-B alleles of most subjects were reportedly made from TCR beta sequences. In a later analysis, compared with equally common non-associated chains, HLA-associated beta chains were more expanded.

The sequenced sample was PBMCs. The sequence came from a boy aged 2 to 10 in good health and CMV-seronegative. J is TRBJ2-7 and V is TRBV27, with 9 bases matching TRBD1. DNA of the CDR3: TGTGCCAGCAGTTTAGGGACAGGGAGCTCCTACGAGCAGTACTTC. Protein: CASSLGTGSSYEQYF.